The rows below give T cell receptor beta chains drawn from one sample of a study of beta chain features in type 1 diabetes. Repertoires were generated with immunoSEQ multiplex PCR, while TCRdb's copy carries only in-frame clones and drops some. The table has 350,000 to 450,000 clones, roughly 16% seen once. Material for sequencing was naive CD4+ T cells from blood. These receptors all come from a woman aged 18 to 35 in good health. The CDR3 runs from the conserved cysteine through the conserved F or W. Fields, in order: clone size, V gene, J gene, D gene, CDR3 protein, CDR3 DNA. D genes are given only for firm matches. For some rows the clone size is stated as once, few or many, or as a class when expanded; others skip it.

NA	TRBV7-9	TRBJ2-1	TRBD1	CASSNRGVSYNEQFF	TGTGCCAGCAGCAACAGGGGGGTCTCCTACAATGAGCAGTTCTTC
few	TRBV20-1	TRBJ2-7	NA	CSAPGTYEQYF	TGCAGTGCTCCGGGTACCTACGAGCAGTACTTC
NA	TRBV7-2	TRBJ2-7	NA	CASSLVLAYEQYF	TGTGCCAGCAGCTTAGTTCTCGCCTACGAGCAGTACTTC
few	TRBV28	TRBJ2-7	NA	CASRRGTYEQYF	TGTGCCAGCAGACGAGGAACCTACGAGCAGTACTTC
NA	TRBV7-3	TRBJ2-3	NA	CASSLRPSGSTDTQYF	TGTGCCAGCAGCTTAAGGCCCAGCGGGAGCACAGATACGCAGTATTTT
few	TRBV5-1	TRBJ1-2	NA	CASSRRETNYGYTF	TGCGCCAGCAGCCGACGGGAGACTAACTATGGCTACACCTTC
few	TRBV28	TRBJ1-5	NA	CASSIRAYSNQPQHF	TGTGCCAGCAGTATCAGGGCTTATAGCAATCAGCCCCAGCATTTT
few	TRBV7-9	TRBJ1-2	TRBD1	CASSFRDSNYGYTF	TGTGCCAGCAGCTTCCGGGACAGTAATTATGGCTACACCTTC
NA	TRBV19	TRBJ1-1	TRBD1	CASSPRTGRAEAFF	TGTGCCAGTAGTCCCCGGACAGGGAGGGCTGAAGCTTTCTTT
few	TRBV29-1	TRBJ1-3	TRBD1	CSVVDRGPGNTIYF	TGCAGCGTTGTAGACAGGGGGCCGGGAAACACCATATATTTT
few	TRBV7-9	TRBJ2-5	TRBD2	CASSLWTSQQETQYF	TGTGCCAGCAGCCTTTGGACTAGCCAACAAGAGACCCAGTACTTC
few	TRBV6-5	TRBJ2-1	TRBD2	CASSFQAGASYNEQFF	TGTGCCAGCAGTTTCCAAGCGGGAGCCTCCTACAATGAGCAGTTCTTC
few	TRBV5-1	TRBJ1-1	TRBD1	CASSLVGQSEAFF	TGCGCCAGCAGCTTGGTGGGACAGAGTGAAGCTTTCTTT
NA	TRBV4-2	TRBJ1-1	TRBD1	CASSQSTGGYTEAFF	TGTGCCAGCAGCCAGTCGACAGGGGGCTACACTGAAGCTTTCTTT
NA	TRBV7-2	TRBJ1-1	NA	CASSLTGNTEAFF	TGTGCCAGCAGCCTGACAGGGAACACTGAAGCTTTCTTT
NA	TRBV6-1	TRBJ2-1	TRBD1	CASSRDRGYNEQFF	TGTGCCAGCAGTCGGGACAGGGGGTACAATGAGCAGTTCTTC
NA	TRBV6-5	TRBJ2-1	TRBD2	CASSNSGSSYNEQFF	TGTGCCAGCAGTAATAGCGGGAGCTCCTACAATGAGCAGTTCTTC
NA	TRBV9	TRBJ2-2	TRBD2	CASSVAGWTGGTGELFF	TGTGCCAGCAGCGTAGCCGGCTGGACGGGAGGCACCGGGGAGCTGTTTTTT
NA	TRBV7-9	TRBJ2-1	TRBD1	CASSPGQGVNEQFF	TGTGCCAGCAGCCCCGGACAGGGAGTAAATGAGCAGTTCTTC
NA	TRBV5-1	TRBJ2-2	NA	CASSPPVISTGELFF	TGCGCCAGCAGCCCCCCCGTAATTTCCACCGGGGAGCTGTTTTTT
NA	TRBV2	TRBJ1-1	NA	CASSGGGDTEAFF	TGTGCCAGCAGTGGGGGAGGTGACACTGAAGCTTTCTTT
NA	TRBV5-4	TRBJ2-5	TRBD2	CASSQTSGAIQETQYF	TGTGCCAGCAGTCAGACTAGCGGAGCAATCCAAGAGACCCAGTACTTC